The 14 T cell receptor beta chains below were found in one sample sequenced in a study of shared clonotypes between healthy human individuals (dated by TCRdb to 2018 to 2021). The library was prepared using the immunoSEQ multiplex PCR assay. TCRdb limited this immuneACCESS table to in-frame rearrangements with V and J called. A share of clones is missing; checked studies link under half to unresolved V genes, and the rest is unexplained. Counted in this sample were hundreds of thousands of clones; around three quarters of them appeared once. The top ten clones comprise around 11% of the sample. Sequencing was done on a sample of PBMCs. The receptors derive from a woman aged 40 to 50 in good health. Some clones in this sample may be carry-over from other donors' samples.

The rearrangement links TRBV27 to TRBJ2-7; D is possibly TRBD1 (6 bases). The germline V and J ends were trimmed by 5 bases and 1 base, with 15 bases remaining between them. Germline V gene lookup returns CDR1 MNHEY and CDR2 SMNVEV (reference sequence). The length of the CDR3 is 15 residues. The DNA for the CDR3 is TGTGCCAGCAGTCCAGGGGAGTCACCATCCTACGAGCAGTACTTC. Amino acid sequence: CASSPGESPSYEQYF.

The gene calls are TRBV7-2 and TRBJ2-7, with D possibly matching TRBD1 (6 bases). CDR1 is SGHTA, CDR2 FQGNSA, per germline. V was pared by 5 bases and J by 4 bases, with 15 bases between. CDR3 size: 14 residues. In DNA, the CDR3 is TGTGCCAGCAGCCGACCCGCAGGGGCGTACGAGCAGTACTTC. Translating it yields CASSRPAGAYEQYF. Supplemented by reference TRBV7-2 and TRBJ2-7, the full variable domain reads GAGVSQSPSNKVTEKGKDVELRCDPISGHTALYWYRQSLGQGLEFLIYFQGNSAPDKSGLPSDRFSAERTGGSVSTLTIQRTQQEDSAVYLCASSRPAGAYEQYFGPGTRLTVT.

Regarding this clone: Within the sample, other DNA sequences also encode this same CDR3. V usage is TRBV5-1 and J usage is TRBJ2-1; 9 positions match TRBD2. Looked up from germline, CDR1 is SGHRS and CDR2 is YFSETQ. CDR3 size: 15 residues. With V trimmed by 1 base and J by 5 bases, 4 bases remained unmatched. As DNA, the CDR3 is TGCGCCAGCAGCTTGCGCCTAGCGGGACACAATGAGCAGTTCTTC. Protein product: CASSLRLAGHNEQFF. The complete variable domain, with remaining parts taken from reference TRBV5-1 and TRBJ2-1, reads KAGVTQTPRYLIKTRGQQVTLSCSPISGHRSVSWYQQTPGQGLQFLFEYFSETQRNKGNFPGRFSGRQFSNSRSEMNVSTLELGDSALYLCASSLRLAGHNEQFFGPGTRLTVL.

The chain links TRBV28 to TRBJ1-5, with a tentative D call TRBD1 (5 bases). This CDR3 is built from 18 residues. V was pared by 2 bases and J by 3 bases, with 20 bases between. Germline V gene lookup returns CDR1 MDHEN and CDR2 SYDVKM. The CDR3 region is CASSLQGIGFSANQPQHF. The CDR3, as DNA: TGTGCCAGCAGTTTACAGGGTATCGGTTTTTCGGCCAATCAGCCCCAGCATTTT.

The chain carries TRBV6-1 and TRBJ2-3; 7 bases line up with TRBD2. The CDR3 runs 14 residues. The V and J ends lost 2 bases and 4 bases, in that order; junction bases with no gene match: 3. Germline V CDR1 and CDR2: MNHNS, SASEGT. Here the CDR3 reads CASSERGRADTQYF. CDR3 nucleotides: TGTGCCAGCAGTGAACGGGGGAGGGCAGATACGCAGTATTTT.

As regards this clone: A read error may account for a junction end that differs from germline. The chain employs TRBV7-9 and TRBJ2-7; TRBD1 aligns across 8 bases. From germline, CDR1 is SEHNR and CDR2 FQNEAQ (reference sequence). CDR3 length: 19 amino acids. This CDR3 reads CASSLAVRTGGLGSYEQHF. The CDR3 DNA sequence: TGTGCCAGCAGCTTAGCTGTGAGAACAGGGGGACTGGGGTCCTACGAGCAGCACTTC.

The CDR3 region is CASSLHQGAIGELFF. The CDR3 DNA follows: TGTGCCAGCAGCTTACATCAGGGGGCTATCGGGGAGCTGTTTTTT. The chain is built from TRBV5-6 and TRBJ2-2; 8 bases are shared with TRBD1. Germline V gene lookup returns CDR1 SGHDT and CDR2 YYEEEE. The CDR3 extends over 15 amino acids. With 2 bases clipped from V and 7 bases from J, the junction kept 7 bases outside the gene matches.

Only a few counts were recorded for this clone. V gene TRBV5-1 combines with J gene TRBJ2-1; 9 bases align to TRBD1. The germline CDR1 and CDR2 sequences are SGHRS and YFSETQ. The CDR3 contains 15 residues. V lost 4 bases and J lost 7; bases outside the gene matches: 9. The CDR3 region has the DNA TGCGCCAGCAGCGTCACCGGGACAGGGAATAATGAGCAGTTCTTC. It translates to CASSVTGTGNNEQFF.

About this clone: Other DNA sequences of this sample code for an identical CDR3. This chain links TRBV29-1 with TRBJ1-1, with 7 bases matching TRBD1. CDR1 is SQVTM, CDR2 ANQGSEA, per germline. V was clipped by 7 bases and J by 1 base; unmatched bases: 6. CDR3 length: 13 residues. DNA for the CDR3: TGCAGCGGGAGGGACAGACAGAACACTGAAGCTTTCTTT. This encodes CSGRDRQNTEAFF.

The CDR3 spells CASGGSGTALPTQHF. The CDR3 coding sequence is TGTGCCAGCGGGGGTTCCGGGACAGCCCTCCCGACCCAGCATTTT. The chain couples TRBV2 to TRBJ1-5, with 7 bases lining up with TRBD1. With V trimmed by 8 bases and J by 11 bases, 18 bases remained unmatched. Germline V gene sequence: CDR1 SNHLY, CDR2 FYNNEI. This CDR3 is 15 amino acids long. Looking up the rest from reference TRBV2 and TRBJ1-5 gives the full variable domain: EPEVTQTPSHQVTQMGQEVILRCVPISNHLYFYWYRQILGQKVEFLVSFYNNEISEKSEIFDDQFSVERPDGSNFTLKIRSTKLEDSAMYFCASGGSGTALPTQHFGDGTRLSIL.

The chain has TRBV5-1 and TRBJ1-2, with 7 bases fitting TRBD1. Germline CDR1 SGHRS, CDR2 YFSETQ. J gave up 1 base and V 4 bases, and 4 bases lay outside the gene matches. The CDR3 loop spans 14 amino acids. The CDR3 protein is CASSTGTVNYGYTF. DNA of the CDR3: TGCGCCAGCAGCACGGGGACAGTTAACTATGGCTACACCTTC.

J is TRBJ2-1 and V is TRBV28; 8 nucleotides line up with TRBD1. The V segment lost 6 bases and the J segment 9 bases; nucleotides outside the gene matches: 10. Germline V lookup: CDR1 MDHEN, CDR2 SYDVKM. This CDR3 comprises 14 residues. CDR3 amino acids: CASREKTGVGEQFF. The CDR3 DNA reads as TGTGCCAGCAGGGAGAAGACAGGGGTTGGTGAGCAGTTCTTC.

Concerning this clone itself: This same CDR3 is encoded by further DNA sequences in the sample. Here the CDR3 reads CAWSTGTDTQYF. The CDR3 DNA is TGTGCCTGGAGTACAGGGACAGATACGCAGTATTTT. This chain joins TRBV30 and TRBJ2-3; maybe TRBD1 (6 bases). Trimming pared 2 bases from V and 3 bases from J, leaving 6 bases between. From germline, CDR1 is GTSNPN and CDR2 SVGIG (reference sequence). This CDR3 contains 12 residues.

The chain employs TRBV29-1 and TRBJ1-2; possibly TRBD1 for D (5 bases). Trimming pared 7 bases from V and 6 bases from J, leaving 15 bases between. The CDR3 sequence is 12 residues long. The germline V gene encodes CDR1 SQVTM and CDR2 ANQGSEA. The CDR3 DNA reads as TGCAGCGCTGGAGAGCAGGGTCATGGCTACACCTTC. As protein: CSAGEQGHGYTF.